This T cell receptor beta chain was captured by sequencing in a study of post-analysis software for immune sequencing data. Study overall: Secondary progressive, relapsing-remitting and progressive-relapsing multiple sclerosis were among the included disease courses. Whole-study findings and limits: Controls significantly exceeded multiple sclerosis patients in normalized Chao1 diversity. Patients showed TRBV5-6, TRBV5-1 and TRBV20-1 among a few TRBV segments more frequent than in controls.

About this clonotype itself: Its cognate antigen is unknown.

With 6 bases clipped from V and 8 bases from J, the junction kept 4 bases outside the gene matches. In germline, CDR1 is MNHEY, CDR2 SVGAGI. This CDR3 region has 12 residues. TCR beta cDNA libraries included unique molecular identifiers. Each CDR3 protein is one row after TCRdb ran MiXCR on the PCR reads. This table holds 450,000 to 650,000 distinct CDR3 sequences, around 47% found once. This receptor was identified in a girl between 5 and 17 years old with multiple sclerosis. The source material was blood. The J gene is TRBJ2-1, the V gene TRBV6-5; 7 bases map to TRBD1. This CDR3 reads CASRQGFDEQFF. The DNA of the CDR3 is TGTGCCAGCAGACAGGGGTTCGATGAGCAGTTCTTC.